The 25 T cell receptor beta chains in this list originate from one sample, sequenced in a study of T cells in Graves' hyperthyroidism and ophthalmopathy. The investigators amplified TCR beta CDR3 regions from RNA transcripts. TCR CDR3 underwent first-round RT-PCR with the HTBI primer set. One entry per CDR3 protein results from TCRdb running MiXCR on the multiplex PCR reads. The sample comprises some 460,000 distinct CDR3 sequences, around 14% of which are singletons, and around 7.3% rests with the top ten. Material: blood. The receptors shown here come from a woman younger than 35 with Graves' hyperthyroidism.

This clonotype was seen only a few times. The chain links TRBV5-1 to TRBJ1-3; 7 nucleotides line up with TRBD1. Germline V gene data show CDR1 as SGHRS and CDR2 as YFSETQ. J gave up 1 base and V 0 bases, and 4 bases lay outside the gene matches. This CDR3 is built from 16 residues. In DNA form, the CDR3 reads TGCGCCAGCAGCTTGGGACAGGGAAGTTCTGGAAACACCATATATTTT. Translating gives CASSLGQGSSGNTIYF. Complete variable domain (other parts from reference TRBV5-1 and TRBJ1-3): KAGVTQTPRYLIKTRGQQVTLSCSPISGHRSVSWYQQTPGQGLQFLFEYFSETQRNKGNFPGRFSGRQFSNSRSEMNVSTLELGDSALYLCASSLGQGSSGNTIYFGEGSWLTVV.

Remarks on this clonotype: Since a much larger clone is just one base distant, this may be a read error. The rearrangement joins TRBV6-5 to TRBJ1-5, with D unresolved. The CDR3 consists of 13 residues. Germline-derived CDR1 and CDR2 are MNHEY and SVGAGI. Here the CDR3 DNA reads TGTGCCAGCAATTACTCCCCCGGAAAGCCCCAGCATTTT. This sequence encodes CASNYSPGKPQHF.

The table lists this clonotype with many counts. The V and J genes are TRBV12-3 or TRBV12-4 and TRBJ2-7; D is possibly TRBD1 or TRBD2 (5 bases each). The CDR3 runs 13 residues. V lost 6 bases to trimming and J lost 7 bases, with 16 bases between them. CDR3 bases: TGTGCCAGCAGCCGGGGCGGCCTCTTTGAGCAGTACTTC. This codes for CASSRGGLFEQYF.

In this sample, this clonotype turned up a few times. This sequence joins TRBV4-1 and TRBJ2-6; no reliable D call. Germline loops: CDR1 MGHRA, CDR2 YSYEKL. This CDR3 has 15 residues. V lost 3 bases, J lost 0 bases, and 6 bases lay in between. The CDR3 nucleotides read TGCGCCAGCAGCCAGCATGGCTCTGGGGCCAACGTCCTGACTTTC. Its protein is CASSQHGSGANVLTF.

This clonotype was recorded at least ten times. The chain carries TRBV4-1 and TRBJ1-2; 9 bases align to TRBD1. In germline, CDR1 is MGHRA, CDR2 YSYEKL. Unmatched junction bases numbered 8, after V lost 4 bases and J lost 8 bases. The CDR3 is 14 residues long. The CDR3 loop reads CASSLQQGAGGYTF. The CDR3 nucleotides read TGCGCCAGCAGCCTACAACAGGGGGCAGGGGGCTACACCTTC.

This clonotype was recorded many times. J is TRBJ2-3 and V is TRBV10-3; a weak D match, TRBD2 (6 bases). The CDR3 extends over 15 amino acids. V was cut by 7 bases and J by 5 bases, with 19 bases left in between. The germline V gene has CDR1 ENHRY and CDR2 SYGVKD. The CDR3 region is CAIKGHEGGVDTQYF. For the CDR3, the DNA is TGTGCCATCAAAGGCCATGAGGGAGGAGTAGATACGCAGTATTTT.

This clonotype was counted between two and nine times. The V gene is TRBV6-5, the J gene TRBJ1-1, with a tentative D call TRBD1 (6 bases). The germline V and J ends were trimmed by 2 bases and 1 base, with 8 bases remaining between them. The CDR3 totals 14 residues. Germline V gene data show CDR1 as MNHEY and CDR2 as SVGAGI. The CDR3 nucleotides read TGTGCCAGCAGTTACGAGGGGGGGAACACTGAAGCTTTCTTT. This codes for CASSYEGGNTEAFF.

This clonotype was observed a few times. The genes are TRBV19 and TRBJ2-1; D may be TRBD2 (7 bases). The CDR3 sequence is 16 residues long. The V end lost 7 bases, the J end lost 1 base, and 17 bases lay between the germline ends. Per the germline V gene, CDR1 is LNHDA and CDR2 is SQIVND (reference sequence). CDR3 coding DNA: TGTGCCAGTAAGGGGGGGATCAGATGGTCCTACAATGAGCAGTTCTTC. Protein: CASKGGIRWSYNEQFF.

This clonotype occurred many times. CDR3 nucleotides: TGTGCCAGCAGGCCGGGACAGGCTCCCAATGAGCAGTTCTTC. This encodes CASRPGQAPNEQFF. This chain connects TRBV12-3 or TRBV12-4 to TRBJ2-1, with TRBD1 matching 8 bases. Trimming took 6 bases from V and 6 from J; bases not matched to a gene: 7. CDR3 length: 14 amino acids.

At least ten counts were recorded for this clonotype. The V gene is TRBV28, the J gene TRBJ1-5; D gene ambiguous. Trimming removed 1 base from V and 0 bases from J, with 10 bases in between. Germline CDR1 MDHEN, CDR2 SYDVKM. The CDR3 covers 16 residues. The CDR3 reads CASSLFSSDSNQPQHF. CDR3 sequence (DNA): TGTGCCAGCAGTTTATTCAGCAGTGATAGCAATCAGCCCCAGCATTTT.

Of note for this clonotype: Given a much more abundant clone one base away, this may be a read error. The J gene is TRBJ1-1, the V gene TRBV10-2; no clear D gene. Trimming removed 0 bases at V and 11 bases at J, with 13 bases between. The CDR3 totals 13 residues. Per germline, CDR1 WSHSY and CDR2 SAAADI. This CDR3 is CASSESEPQAAFF. In DNA, the CDR3 is TGCGCCAGCAGTGAGTCAGAGCCGCAGGCCGCTTTCTTT.

This clonotype was observed at least ten times. The V gene is TRBV3-1, the J gene TRBJ2-7; D might be TRBD1 (7 bases). The germline V gene encodes CDR1 LGHDT and CDR2 YNNKEL (reference sequence). CDR3 length: 14 amino acids. Trimming stripped 4 bases from V and 6 bases from J, with 16 bases between. The CDR3 bases are TGTGCCAGCAGCCGCTCAGGGGGGTCGAGCGAGCAGTACTTC. Its translation: CASSRSGGSSEQYF.

This clonotype was found a few times. This rearrangement joins TRBV6-5 to TRBJ1-4, with D tentatively TRBD1 (6 bases). Germline CDR1 MNHEY, CDR2 SVGAGI. V lost 2 bases, J lost 4 bases, and 8 bases lay in between. The CDR3 consists of 14 residues. CDR3 nucleotide sequence: TGTGCCAGCAGTTACGACAGGCGTAATGAAAAACTGTTTTTT. This sequence encodes CASSYDRRNEKLFF.

This clonotype came up many times. V is TRBV7-9 and J is TRBJ2-1; the D is unclear. Trimming cost V 2 bases and J 8 bases, with 13 bases left between them. Germline V gene lookup returns CDR1 SEHNR and CDR2 FQNEAQ (reference sequence). This CDR3 has 14 amino acids. The CDR3 region has the DNA TGTGCCAGCAGCTTACTGACTGTCTGGGATGAGCAGTTCTTC. Its translation is CASSLLTVWDEQFF.

A few counts support this clonotype. The chain links TRBV2 to TRBJ1-4; perhaps TRBD1 as D (6 bases). Germline values: CDR1 SNHLY, CDR2 FYNNEI. This CDR3 has 16 residues. V shed 5 bases and J shed 3 bases, with 16 bases lying between them. For the CDR3, the DNA is TGTGCCAGCAGTAAGGCTCAGGGGATATCTAATGAAAAACTGTTTTTT. Encoded protein: CASSKAQGISNEKLFF.

This clonotype was observed many times. V and J are TRBV9 and TRBJ2-3; D gene unclear. Trimming removed 4 bases at V and 6 bases at J, with 12 bases between. Germline CDR1 and CDR2: SGDLS and YYNGEE. This CDR3 spans 13 amino acids. CDR3 sequence (DNA): TGTGCCAGCAGCCAGGCTCCCGGGGATACGCAGTATTTT. Protein product: CASSQAPGDTQYF.

In this sample, this clonotype turned up a few times. A read error may be the cause here, since a much bigger clone is one base away. No conserved phenylalanine or tryptophan ends this CDR3, so it is likely a read error. The chain uses TRBV27 and TRBJ2-7; D might be TRBD1 (7 bases). Trimming pared 7 bases from V and 5 bases from J, leaving 18 bases between. The length of the CDR3 is 14 residues. Germline CDR1 and CDR2: MNHEY and SMNVEV (reference sequence). The CDR3 coding sequence is TGTGCCAGCAAAGGGCCAGGGGGGTCCGACGAGCAGTACCTC. Protein: CASKGPGGSDEQYL.

The rearrangement links TRBV6-2 or TRBV6-3 to TRBJ1-3; D is unclear. V lost 0 bases, J lost 0 bases, and 9 bases lay in between. The CDR3 consists of 16 residues. The germline CDR1 and CDR2 sequences are MNHEY and SVGEGT. The CDR3 DNA reads as TGTGCCAGCAGTTACTCGACGGGAGGCTCTGGAAACACCATATATTTT. Amino acids: CASSYSTGGSGNTIYF.

The chain joins TRBV6-1 to TRBJ2-5, with D possibly TRBD1 on 5 matching bases. Germline CDR1 reads MNHNS; CDR2 reads SASEGT. The CDR3 is made up of 14 amino acids. V was pared by 11 bases and J by 3 bases, with 19 bases between. The CDR3 bases are TGTGCCGTCACAGGTCGTGTTGTCAAAGAGACCCAGTACTTC. Its translation: CAVTGRVVKETQYF.

This clonotype was picked up many times. The chain uses TRBV10-1 and TRBJ1-1; 7 bases are a match to TRBD1. V shed 4 bases and J 2 bases; nucleotides not matched to a gene: 1. This CDR3 has 13 amino acids. Germline lookup yields CDR1 WNHNN and CDR2 SYGVQD (reference sequence). CDR3 sequence (DNA): TGCGCCAGCAGTGCAGGGGGTAACACTGAAGCTTTCTTT. It specifies CASSAGGNTEAFF.

This sequence joins TRBV28 and TRBJ2-7, with D possibly matching TRBD2 (7 bases). CDR1 and CDR2 (germline): MDHEN, SYDVKM. The CDR3 spans 13 residues. Between the trimmed V and J ends, which lost 3 bases and 6 bases, there was a span of 12 bases. The CDR3 spells CASSFSGGREQYF. The CDR3 DNA is TGTGCCAGCAGTTTTTCGGGGGGCCGCGAGCAGTACTTC.

Many counts were recorded for this clonotype. The chain uses TRBV5-1 and TRBJ1-1; TRBD1 is a possible D gene (6 bases). CDR1 SGHRS and CDR2 YFSETQ come from the germline V gene. There are 15 residues in the CDR3. With 3 bases removed from V and 0 bases from J, the gap between germline ends came to 12 bases. Here the CDR3 DNA reads TGCGCCAGCAGCTGGTTAGGGGGGATGAACACTGAAGCTTTCTTT. Translating it yields CASSWLGGMNTEAFF.

The chain couples TRBV4-2 to TRBJ1-5; D remains ambiguous. Germline V gene lookup returns CDR1 LGHNA and CDR2 YNFKEQ. The V end lost 0 bases, the J end lost 15 bases, and 12 bases lay between the germline ends. The CDR3 has 12 residues. CDR3 sequence reads: CASSQENGERHF. In DNA, the CDR3 is TGTGCCAGCAGCCAAGAGAACGGGGAACGGCATTTT.

This clonotype appeared a few times. This chain links TRBV9 with TRBJ2-1, with 10 bases matching TRBD1. The CDR3 length is 15 residues. After removal of 0 bases from V and 6 bases from J, the junction contained 3 bases not matched to a gene. Germline CDR1 SGDLS, CDR2 YYNGEE. The CDR3 region is CASSVERQGANEQFF. In DNA form, the CDR3 reads TGTGCCAGCAGCGTAGAGAGACAGGGGGCCAATGAGCAGTTCTTC.

This clonotype was counted at least ten times. J is TRBJ2-1 and V is TRBV6-1; D is unresolved. The V end lost 5 bases, the J end lost 3 bases, and 11 bases lay between the germline ends. CDR3 length equals 14 residues. In germline, CDR1 is MNHNS, CDR2 SASEGT. The CDR3 coding sequence is TGTGCCAGCAGTTACAGCCCGCTCTACAATGAGCAGTTCTTC. Amino acids: CASSYSPLYNEQFF.